This TCR beta chain stems from a study of regulatory T cells in long-lasting Graves disease. The CDR3 has 15 amino acids. V lost 5 bases and J lost 0, with 8 bases in between. Germline V lookup: CDR1 MDHEN, CDR2 SYDVKM. Time point indicated: newly diagnosed GD, antithyroid drugs for less than 3 months. RNA from PBMCs was the source of the TCR library. Only a few counts were recorded for this clonotype. Its target is unknown. General observations from the study: Shared public clonotypes totalled over 2,500 in persistent patients, compared with about 970 in new patients.

HTBI primers from iRepertoire and Arm-PCR of CDR3 regions yielded the TCR beta libraries. TCRdb analysed the multiplex PCR reads with MiXCR anew, one entry per CDR3 protein. The sample consists of over 400,000 distinct CDR3 sequences, 13% to 15% of them appearing once. These data are also associated with another study on T cells in Graves' hyperthyroidism and ophthalmopathy. This second report adds: Most thyroid-expanded clonotypes above 0.001 were also found in blood.

The TCR sequence derives from a woman between 50 and 59 years old with Graves disease. This sample comprised peripheral blood mononuclear cells (PBMCs), obtained at new diagnosis, from a patient treated with antithyroid drugs. V is TRBV28 and J is TRBJ2-6; D uncertain. CDR3 sequence (DNA): TGTGCCAGCAGTACCTACAGCTCTGGGGCCAACGTCCTGACTTTC. Protein: CASSTYSSGANVLTF.